This TCR beta chain was identified during a study of Tregs in tolerant kidney transplant recipients. Study-wide findings and caveats: Expanding Tregs on activated donor B cells appeared to best identify donor-specific TCRbeta clones. In tolerant patients, donor-specific Tregs outgrew total Tregs, suggesting antigen-driven expansion. The small number of patients limits these findings pending further validation.

Produced via immunoSEQ multiplex PCR; TCRdb's table is partial and in-frame only. The sample contains about 50,000 clones, about nine tenths of which appear only once. Mixed chimerism was transient after nonmyeloablative marrow transplants from related graft donors. This clone is a singleton in its sample. Its target is unknown. Germline V gene sequence: CDR1 SQVTM, CDR2 ANQGSEA. V dropped 7 bases and J dropped 3; count of bases not matched to a gene: 7. The CDR3 spans 13 residues. The specimen comprised CD8+ T cells from blood (PBMCs), sampled 12 months after the transplant. This chain uses TRBV29-1 with TRBJ2-7, with 9 bases lining up with TRBD1. The TCR sequence derives from a human patient who received a combined kidney and bone marrow transplant. The T cells may come from the graft donor. CDR3 residues: CSARTGEGYEQYF. CDR3 coding DNA: TGCAGCGCCCGGACAGGGGAGGGCTACGAGCAGTACTTC.